This record looks at one T cell receptor (beta chain) sequence and its context. The method was immunoSEQ multiplex PCR; TCRdb's version includes in-frame clones alone and lacks a portion of them. This table holds about 77,000 clones, 83% found once. The V and J ends lost 3 bases and 8 bases respectively, with 9 bases between them. The CDR3 spans 13 residues. CDR1 SGHRS and CDR2 YFSETQ come from the germline V gene. The sample is drawn from a study of radiation and T cells in renal cell carcinoma. Noted time point: blood 4 weeks post-SBRT, at nephrectomy. Regarding treatment: 15 Gy SBRT to primary tumor, nephrectomy 4 weeks later. This renal cell carcinoma was of the clear cell type.

The sequenced sample was blood, obtained from a patient whose treatment included radiotherapy and nephrectomy. The chain couples TRBV5-1 to TRBJ1-6; D gene unclear. This clonotype was sampled from a woman aged 60 to 75 with renal cell carcinoma. The CDR3, as DNA: TGCGCCAGCAGCTCCCAAACCGATTCACCCCTCCACTTT. This translates into CASSSQTDSPLHF.